The sample holds a few counts of the clone carrying this T cell receptor (beta chain). The length of the CDR3 is 15 residues. Trimming at V came to 4 bases and at J to 3 bases, leaving 10 bases not matched to a gene. Germline loops: CDR1 GTSNPN, CDR2 SVGIG (reference sequence). This record comes from a study of blood T cell repertoires in COVID-19. Profiling relied on immunoSEQ multiplex PCR, and the TCRdb table lists in-frame clones only, not all of them. The table records about 260,000 clones, 70% to 90% of them present only once. V usage is TRBV30 and J usage is TRBJ2-5; 8 bases match TRBD1. The sequenced sample consisted of peripheral blood. The receptor was isolated from a woman aged 50 to 60 with acute or convalescent COVID-19. The DNA for the CDR3 is TGTGCCTGGACAGCAAAGGGACAGGCCGAAGAGACCCAGTACTTC. Translated, it gives CAWTAKGQAEETQYF. The entire variable domain, with the rest obtained from reference TRBV30 and TRBJ2-5, is as follows: SQTIHQWPATLVQPVGSPLSLECTVEGTSNPNLYWYRQAAGRGLQLLFYSVGIGQISSEVPQNLSASRPQDRQFILSSKKLLLSDSGFYLCAWTAKGQAEETQYFGPGTRLLVL.